The clone carrying this TCR beta chain was detected a few times. The antigen is undetermined. This entry comes from a study of identical twins. Study outcomes and limitations: Modelling approaches yielded underestimates of out-of-frame TCR alpha sharing between monozygotic twins.

TCRdb itself ran the 5' RACE reads through MiXCR, one entry per CDR3 protein. This sample yields under 1 million distinct CDR3 sequences, of which 9% to 15% are seen a single time; around 1.5% belongs to the top ten. In addition, the sample was reused for a study of yellow fever vaccine responses in identical twins.

The receptor's source is a woman aged 18 to 35 in good health. Sequencing was done on a sample of PBMCs.

The CDR3 bases are TGCGCCAGCAGCCCCCGGATCGTAGGGGAGACCCAGTACTTC. It is translated as CASSPRIVGETQYF. The chain uses TRBV4-1 and TRBJ2-5; no clear D. Trimming removed 4 bases from V and 5 bases from J, with 14 bases in between. The CDR3 is 14 residues long. In germline, CDR1 is MGHRA, CDR2 YSYEKL.